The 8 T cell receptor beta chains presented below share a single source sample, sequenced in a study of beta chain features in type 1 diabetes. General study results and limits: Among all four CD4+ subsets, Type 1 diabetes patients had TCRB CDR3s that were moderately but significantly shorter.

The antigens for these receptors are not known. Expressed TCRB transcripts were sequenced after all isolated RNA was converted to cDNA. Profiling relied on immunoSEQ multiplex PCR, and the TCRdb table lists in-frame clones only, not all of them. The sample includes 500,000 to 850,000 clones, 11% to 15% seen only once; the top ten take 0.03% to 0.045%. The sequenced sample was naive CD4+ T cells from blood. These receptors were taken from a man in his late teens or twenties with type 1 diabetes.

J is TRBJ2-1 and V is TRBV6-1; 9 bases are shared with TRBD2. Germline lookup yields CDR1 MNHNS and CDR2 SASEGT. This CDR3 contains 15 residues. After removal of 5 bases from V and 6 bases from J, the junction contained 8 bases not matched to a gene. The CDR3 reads CASSSPSGAPNEQFF. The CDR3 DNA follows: TGTGCCAGCAGTTCCCCTAGCGGGGCTCCCAATGAGCAGTTCTTC.

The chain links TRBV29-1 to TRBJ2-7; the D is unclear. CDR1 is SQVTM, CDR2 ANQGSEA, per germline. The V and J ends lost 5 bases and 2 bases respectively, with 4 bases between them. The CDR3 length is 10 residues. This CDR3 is CSVTTYEQYF. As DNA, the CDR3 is TGCAGCGTTACCACCTACGAGCAGTACTTC.

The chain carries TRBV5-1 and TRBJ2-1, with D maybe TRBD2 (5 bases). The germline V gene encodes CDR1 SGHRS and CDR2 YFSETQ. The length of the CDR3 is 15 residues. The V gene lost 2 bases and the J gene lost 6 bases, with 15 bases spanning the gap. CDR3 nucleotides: TGCGCCAGCAGCTTCTCCCTCATGGGAGCCAATGAGCAGTTCTTC. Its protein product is CASSFSLMGANEQFF.

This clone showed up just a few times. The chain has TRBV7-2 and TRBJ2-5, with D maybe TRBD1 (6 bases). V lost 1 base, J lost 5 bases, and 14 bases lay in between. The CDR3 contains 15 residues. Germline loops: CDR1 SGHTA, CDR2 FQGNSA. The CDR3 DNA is TGTGCCAGCAGCTTAGTTGTGGGGGCTGGGGAGACCCAGTACTTC. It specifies CASSLVVGAGETQYF.

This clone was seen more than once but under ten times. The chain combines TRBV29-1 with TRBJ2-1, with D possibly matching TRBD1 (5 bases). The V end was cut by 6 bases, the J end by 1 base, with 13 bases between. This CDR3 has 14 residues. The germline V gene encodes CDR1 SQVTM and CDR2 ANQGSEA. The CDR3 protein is CSVLTDLSYNEQFF. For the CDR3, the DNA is TGCAGCGTCTTGACAGACCTTTCCTACAATGAGCAGTTCTTC.

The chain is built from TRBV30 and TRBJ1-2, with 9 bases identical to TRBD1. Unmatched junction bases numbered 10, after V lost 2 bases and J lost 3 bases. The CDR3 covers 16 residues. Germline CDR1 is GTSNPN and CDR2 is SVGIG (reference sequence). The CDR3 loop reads CAWSLGQGMVDYGYTF. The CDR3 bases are TGTGCCTGGAGTTTAGGACAGGGGATGGTTGACTATGGCTACACCTTC.

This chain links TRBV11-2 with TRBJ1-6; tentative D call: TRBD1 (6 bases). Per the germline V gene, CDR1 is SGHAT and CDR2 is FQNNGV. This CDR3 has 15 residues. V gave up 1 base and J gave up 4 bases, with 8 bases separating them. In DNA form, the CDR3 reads TGTGCCAGCAGCTTAGGGACAGCATATAATTCACCCCTCCACTTT. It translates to CASSLGTAYNSPLHF.

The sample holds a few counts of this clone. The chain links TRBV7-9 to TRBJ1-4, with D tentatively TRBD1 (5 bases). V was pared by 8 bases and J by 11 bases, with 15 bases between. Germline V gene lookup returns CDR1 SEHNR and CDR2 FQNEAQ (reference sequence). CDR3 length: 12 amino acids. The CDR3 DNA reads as TGTGCCAGCTCCTTAGACAGATCGAAACTGTTTTTT. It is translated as CASSLDRSKLFF.